These 2 T cell receptor beta chains share one sample of origin, sequenced in a study of blood T cell repertoires in COVID-19. Data came from immunoSEQ multiplex PCR; TCRdb stores just in-frame clones and leaves some out. The table has over 250,000 clones, less than 90% seen once. Sequenced material: peripheral blood. The receptors shown here come from a human donor in a cohort sampled during active COVID-19.

This chain uses TRBV27 with TRBJ2-7, with TRBD2 matching 9 bases. Trimming removed 6 bases from V and 7 bases from J; junction bases left unmatched: 7. The germline gives CDR1 MNHEY, CDR2 SMNVEV (reference sequence). The CDR3 spans 13 residues. CDR3 bases: TGTGCCAGCAGGGGACTAGCTAATTTGGAGCAGTACTTC. The encoded protein is CASRGLANLEQYF.

The CDR3 is CASRLSGTELYGYTF. The CDR3 DNA follows: TGTGCCAGCAGGTTATCCGGGACAGAACTCTATGGCTACACCTTC. This chain connects TRBV7-9 to TRBJ1-2; 7 positions agree with TRBD1. Germline trimming cut 6 bases from V and 4 bases from J; bases unmatched to any gene: 11. The CDR3 totals 15 residues. Germline V gene data show CDR1 as SEHNR and CDR2 as FQNEAQ (reference sequence).